This TCR beta chain was identified in a study of T cells in tuberculosis. Sequencing was performed with immunoSEQ multiplex PCR; in TCRdb, only in-frame clones are kept and a portion is missing. The sample has some 90,000 clones, roughly 93% seen once; the top ten hold over 1.5%. Sorting used thawed, overnight-rested PBMC stained with anti-CD3, a viability dye and GMM-loaded CD1B tetramer. CD1B tetramers were loaded with Rhodococcus equi-derived C32 glucose monomycolate. The CDR3 length is 13 residues. Trimming took 7 bases from V and 4 from J, leaving 16 bases between them. CDR1 is SQVTM, CDR2 ANQGSEA, per germline.

The sample taken for sequencing was CD1b-GMM tetramer-negative cells sorted from PBMCs. The V call is TRBV29-1, the J call TRBJ1-1, with D uncertain. This receptor was obtained from an adult woman with latent tuberculosis. The CDR3 region is CSALSLQITEAFF. The CDR3 DNA sequence: TGCAGCGCTCTGAGCTTACAGATCACTGAAGCTTTCTTT.